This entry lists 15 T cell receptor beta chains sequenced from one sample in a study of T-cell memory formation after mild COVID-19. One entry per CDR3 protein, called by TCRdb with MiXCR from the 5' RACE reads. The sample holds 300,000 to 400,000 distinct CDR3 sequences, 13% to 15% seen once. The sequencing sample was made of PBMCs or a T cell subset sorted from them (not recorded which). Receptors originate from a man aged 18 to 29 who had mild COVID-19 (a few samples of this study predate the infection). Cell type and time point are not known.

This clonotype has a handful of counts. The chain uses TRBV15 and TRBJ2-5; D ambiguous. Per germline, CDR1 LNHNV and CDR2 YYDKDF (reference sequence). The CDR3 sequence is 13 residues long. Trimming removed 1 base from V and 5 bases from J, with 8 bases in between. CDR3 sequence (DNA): TGTGCCACCAGCAGAGGAGGTGGGGAGACCCAGTACTTC. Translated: CATSRGGGETQYF.

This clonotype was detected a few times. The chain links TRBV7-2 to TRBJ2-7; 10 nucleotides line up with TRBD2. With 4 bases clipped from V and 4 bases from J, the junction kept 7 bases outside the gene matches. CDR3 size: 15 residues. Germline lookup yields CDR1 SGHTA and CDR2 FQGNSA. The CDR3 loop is CASSSLAGGRYEQYF. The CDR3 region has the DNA TGTGCCAGCAGCTCCTTAGCGGGGGGCCGGTACGAGCAGTACTTC.

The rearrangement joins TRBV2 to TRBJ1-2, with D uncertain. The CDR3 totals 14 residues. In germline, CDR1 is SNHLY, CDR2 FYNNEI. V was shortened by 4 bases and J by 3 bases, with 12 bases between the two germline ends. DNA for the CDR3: TGTGCCAGCAGTGGGCCTGGAGAGGACTATGGCTACACCTTC. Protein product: CASSGPGEDYGYTF.

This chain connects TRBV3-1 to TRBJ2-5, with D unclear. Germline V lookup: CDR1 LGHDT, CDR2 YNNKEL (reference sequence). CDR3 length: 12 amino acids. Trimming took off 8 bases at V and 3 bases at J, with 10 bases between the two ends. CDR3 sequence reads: CASGFPKETQYF. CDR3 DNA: TGTGCCAGCGGATTCCCCAAAGAGACCCAGTACTTC.

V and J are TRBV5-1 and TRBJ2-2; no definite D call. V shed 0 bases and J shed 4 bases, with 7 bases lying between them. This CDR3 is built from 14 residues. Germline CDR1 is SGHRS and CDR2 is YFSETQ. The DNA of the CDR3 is TGCGCCAGCAGCTTGGCGTCGGCCACCGGGGAGCTGTTTTTT. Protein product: CASSLASATGELFF.

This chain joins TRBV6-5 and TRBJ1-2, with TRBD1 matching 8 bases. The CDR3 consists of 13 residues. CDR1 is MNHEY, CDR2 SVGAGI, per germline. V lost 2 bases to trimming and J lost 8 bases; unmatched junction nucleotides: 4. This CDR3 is CASSYRTGSGYTF. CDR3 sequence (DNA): TGTGCCAGCAGTTACCGGACAGGGAGCGGCTACACCTTC.

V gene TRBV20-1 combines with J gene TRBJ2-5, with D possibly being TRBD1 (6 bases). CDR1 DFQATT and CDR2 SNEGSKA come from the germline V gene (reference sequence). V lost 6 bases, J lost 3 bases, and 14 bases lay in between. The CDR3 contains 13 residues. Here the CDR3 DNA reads TGCAGTGCACCGTGGACAGCGAAAGAGACCCAGTACTTC. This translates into CSAPWTAKETQYF.

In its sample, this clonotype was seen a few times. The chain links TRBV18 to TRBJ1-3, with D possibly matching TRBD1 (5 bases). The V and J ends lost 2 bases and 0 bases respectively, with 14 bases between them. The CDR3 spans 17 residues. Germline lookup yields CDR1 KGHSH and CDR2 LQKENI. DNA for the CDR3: TGTGCCAGCTCACCAGCTTGGGACTCTTACTCTGGAAACACCATATATTTT. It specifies CASSPAWDSYSGNTIYF. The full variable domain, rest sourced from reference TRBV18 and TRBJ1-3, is NAGVMQNPRHLVRRRGQEARLRCSPMKGHSHVYWYRQLPEEGLKFMVYLQKENIIDESGMPKERFSAEFPKEGPSILRIQQVVRGDSAAYFCASSPAWDSYSGNTIYFGEGSWLTVV.

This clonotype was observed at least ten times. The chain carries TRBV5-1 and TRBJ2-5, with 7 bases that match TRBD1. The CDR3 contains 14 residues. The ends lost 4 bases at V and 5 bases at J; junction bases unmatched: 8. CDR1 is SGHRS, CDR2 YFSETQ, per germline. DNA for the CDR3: TGCGCCAGCAGCGCGATACAGGGGCGGGAGACCCAGTACTTC. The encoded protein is CASSAIQGRETQYF.

For the CDR3, the DNA is TGTGCCACCAGTGATCTAGGACAGGAGAAACAAGAGACCCAGTACTTC. Amino acids: CATSDLGQEKQETQYF. The chain combines TRBV24-1 with TRBJ2-5; TRBD1 matches at 7 bases. The germline gives CDR1 KGHDR, CDR2 SFDVKD. After removal of 3 bases from V and 2 bases from J, the junction contained 8 bases not matched to a gene. The CDR3 extends over 16 amino acids.

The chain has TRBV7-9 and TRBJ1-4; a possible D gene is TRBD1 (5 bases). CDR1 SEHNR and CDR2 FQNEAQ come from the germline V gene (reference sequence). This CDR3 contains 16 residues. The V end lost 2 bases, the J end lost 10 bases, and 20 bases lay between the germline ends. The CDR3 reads CASSLIDSALRVKLFF. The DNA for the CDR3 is TGTGCCAGCAGCTTAATAGACAGCGCTTTAAGGGTAAAACTGTTTTTT.

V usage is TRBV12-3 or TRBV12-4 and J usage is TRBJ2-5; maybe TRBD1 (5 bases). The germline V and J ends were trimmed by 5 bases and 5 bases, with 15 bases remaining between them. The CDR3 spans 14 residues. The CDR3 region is CASSVGRIGETQYF. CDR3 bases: TGTGCCAGCAGTGTGGGGCGGATCGGGGAGACCCAGTACTTC.

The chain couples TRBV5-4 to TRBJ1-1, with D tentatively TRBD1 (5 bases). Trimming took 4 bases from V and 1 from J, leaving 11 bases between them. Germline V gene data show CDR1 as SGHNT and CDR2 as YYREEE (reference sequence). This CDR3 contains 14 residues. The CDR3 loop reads CASSQDGTNTEAFF. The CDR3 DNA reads TGTGCCAGCAGCCAGGACGGGACGAACACTGAAGCTTTCTTT.

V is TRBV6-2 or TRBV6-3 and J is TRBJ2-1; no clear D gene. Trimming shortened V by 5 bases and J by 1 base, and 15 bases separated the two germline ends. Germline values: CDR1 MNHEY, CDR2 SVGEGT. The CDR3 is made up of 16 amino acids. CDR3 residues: CASSKRAFRSYNEQFF. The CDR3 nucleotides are TGTGCCAGCAGTAAACGGGCCTTTCGTTCCTACAATGAGCAGTTCTTC.

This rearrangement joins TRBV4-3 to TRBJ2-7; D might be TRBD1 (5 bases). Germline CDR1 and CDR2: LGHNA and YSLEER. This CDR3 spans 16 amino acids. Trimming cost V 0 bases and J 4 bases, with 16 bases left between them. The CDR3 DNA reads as TGCGCCAGCAGCCAAGATCGGTTAGCAGGGTCTTACGAGCAGTACTTC. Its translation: CASSQDRLAGSYEQYF.